This is a list of T cell receptor beta chains from one sample in a study of blood T cell repertoires in COVID-19. Clones were read by immunoSEQ multiplex PCR, and TCRdb kept only the in-frame ones, dropping some. The repertoire holds a few hundred thousand clones, just under 90% seen once, with 1.2% in the top ten. Sequencing was carried out using PBMCs or T cells enriched from blood (not recorded which). The source is a man aged 25-45 years who had recovered from COVID-19. Both conserved end residues are part of each CDR3. D genes are given only for firm matches. Clone size is not always given. Where it is, it says once, few, many or a class for expanded clones.

TRBJ1-1 | few | . | 15 | TRBV30 | CAWSAGQVRKAEAFF | TGTGCCTGGAGTGCAGGGCAGGTCCGCAAAGCTGAAGCTTTCTTT
TRBJ2-7 | . | . | 14 | TRBV10-1 | CASSVGQGPYEQYF | TGCGCCAGCAGTGTGGGGCAGGGCCCCTACGAGCAGTACTTC
TRBJ2-5 | . | . | 13 | TRBV24-1 | CATSDPGRETQYF | TGTGCCACCAGTGACCCAGGGCGGGAGACCCAGTACTTC
TRBJ2-3 | . | TRBD1 | 13 | TRBV19 | CASSTGQTDTQYF | TGTGCCAGTAGTACGGGACAGACAGATACGCAGTATTTT
TRBJ2-2 | . | . | 14 | TRBV5-1 | CASSITSNAGELFF | TGCGCCAGCAGTATCACTAGCAATGCCGGGGAGCTGTTTTTT
TRBJ2-1 | . | TRBD2 | 15 | TRBV10-3 | CATRAVAGGSDEQFF | TGTGCCACTCGAGCCGTAGCGGGAGGGTCCGATGAGCAGTTCTTC
TRBJ2-5 | . | TRBD2 | 15 | TRBV5-1 | CASSRRLAGVETQYF | TGCGCCAGCAGTCGAAGACTAGCGGGGGTTGAGACCCAGTACTTC
TRBJ1-1 | . | TRBD1 | 14 | TRBV7-2 | CASSPQGASTEAFF | TGTGCCAGCAGCCCACAGGGGGCCAGCACTGAAGCTTTCTTT
TRBJ2-2 | . | TRBD2 | 18 | TRBV5-4 | CASSLTSGREIRTGELFF | TGTGCCAGCAGCTTGACTAGCGGGAGGGAAATTCGGACCGGGGAGCTGTTTTTT
TRBJ1-5 | . | . | 15 | TRBV5-8 | CASSLADSRNQPQHF | TGTGCCAGCAGCTTGGCGGACAGCAGGAATCAGCCCCAGCATTTT
TRBJ2-7 | . | TRBD1 | 12 | TRBV19 | CASTQGAGEQYF | TGTGCCAGTACACAGGGGGCCGGCGAGCAGTACTTC
TRBJ2-5 | . | TRBD2 | 15 | TRBV9 | CASSLTGTNEETQYF | TGTGCCAGCAGCCTGACCGGGACTAATGAAGAGACCCAGTACTTC
TRBJ2-1 | . | . | 13 | TRBV6-5 | CASKPGVGNEQFF | TGTGCCAGCAAGCCGGGAGTTGGCAATGAGCAGTTCTTC
TRBJ2-1 | . | TRBD1 | 14 | TRBV6-5 | CASTGTGSYNEQFF | TGTGCCAGCACCGGGACAGGTTCCTACAATGAGCAGTTCTTC
TRBJ1-5 | . | TRBD1 | 16 | TRBV6-1 | CASSEASGTGHEPQHF | TGTGCCAGCAGTGAAGCAAGTGGGACAGGACATGAGCCCCAGCATTTT
TRBJ2-3 | . | . | 15 | TRBV6-5 | CASSLGERGTDTQYF | TGTGCCAGCAGTTTAGGGGAGCGGGGCACAGATACGCAGTATTTT
TRBJ1-1 | once | . | 13 | TRBV7-8 | CASSLPSTAEAFF | TGTGCCAGCAGCCTACCAAGTACGGCTGAAGCTTTCTTT
TRBJ2-1 | . | TRBD2 | 17 | TRBV9 | CASSVGASGRGQGEQFF | TGTGCCAGCAGCGTAGGGGCTAGCGGGAGGGGGCAGGGTGAGCAGTTCTTC
TRBJ2-1 | once | TRBD2 | 16 | TRBV15 | CATSRDLGGSGNEQFF | TGTGCCACCAGCAGAGATTTGGGAGGGAGTGGGAATGAGCAGTTCTTC
TRBJ1-1 | . | . | 13 | TRBV18 | CASSPSGDTEAFF | TGTGCCAGCTCACCATCCGGGGACACTGAAGCTTTCTTT
TRBJ2-2 | . | TRBD1 | 15 | TRBV2 | CASAWRNDRAGELFF | TGTGCCAGTGCGTGGAGAAACGACAGGGCCGGGGAGCTGTTTTTT
TRBJ1-4 | . | . | 17 | TRBV4-3 | CASSQESGGLINEKLFF | TGCGCCAGCAGCCAAGAAAGTGGAGGACTGATTAATGAAAAACTGTTTTTT
TRBJ1-5 | . | . | 14 | TRBV2 | CASSDRGQYQPQHF | TGTGCCAGCAGTGACAGGGGTCAGTATCAGCCCCAGCATTTT
TRBJ2-1 | once | . | 12 | TRBV23-1 | CASKRTYNEQFF | TGCGCCAGCAAGAGAACCTACAATGAGCAGTTCTTC
TRBJ2-1 | . | . | 16 | TRBV7-2 | CASSLAGGGAFNEQFF | TGTGCCAGCAGCTTAGCAGGAGGGGGCGCTTTCAATGAGCAGTTCTTC
TRBJ1-1 | . | . | 14 | TRBV6-5 | CASSYSRQVTEAFF | TGTGCCAGCAGTTACTCTCGACAGGTCACTGAAGCTTTCTTT
TRBJ1-6 | . | TRBD1 | 16 | TRBV6-5 | CASSYTAGTGVSPLHF | TGTGCCAGCAGTTACACAGCAGGGACAGGGGTTTCACCCCTCCACTTT
TRBJ2-7 | . | TRBD1 | 14 | TRBV28 | CASRTPDRVNEQYF | TGTGCCAGCAGGACCCCGGACAGGGTTAACGAGCAGTACTTC
TRBJ2-7 | . | . | 13 | TRBV2 | CASSEPGVNEQYF | TGTGCCAGCAGTGAACCGGGAGTCAACGAGCAGTACTTC
TRBJ2-7 | . | TRBD1 | 13 | TRBV6-5 | CASSLQGSYEQYF | TGTGCCAGCAGTCTACAGGGGTCCTACGAGCAGTACTTC
TRBJ2-3 | . | . | 16 | TRBV11-2 | CASSLDGGGPTDTQYF | TGTGCCAGCAGCTTAGATGGGGGGGGGCCAACAGATACGCAGTATTTT